This T cell receptor (beta chain) comes out of a study of blood T cell repertoires in COVID-19. Study context: Samples representing acute and convalescent COVID-19 were sourced from the United States, Italy and Spain.

V dropped 6 bases and J dropped 2; count of bases not matched to a gene: 6. The CDR3 runs to 15 residues. The germline V gene has CDR1 MNHEY and CDR2 SMNVEV (reference sequence). TCRdb keeps only in-frame clones here, not all; method: immunoSEQ multiplex PCR. The sample shows around 280,000 clones, around 88% of them seen only once. The sequenced sample consisted of peripheral blood. The receptor's source is a woman younger than 45 who had recovered from COVID-19. The V and J genes are TRBV27 and TRBJ2-1, with TRBD2 matching over 8 bases. The CDR3 bases are TGTGCCAGCAGGTACACTAGCGGTACCTACAATGAGCAGTTCTTC. Protein product: CASRYTSGTYNEQFF.